This paragraph covers one TCR beta chain sequence. This specimen belongs to a study of T cells in Graves' hyperthyroidism and ophthalmopathy. The source material, RNA transcripts, was used to amplify TCR beta CDR3 regions. The HTBI primer set was used in a first-round RT-PCR of the TCR CDR3. One entry per CDR3 protein results from TCRdb running MiXCR on the multiplex PCR reads. The sample holds some 320,000 distinct CDR3 sequences; roughly an eighth are singletons and the top ten take approximately 35%. This CDR3 spans 15 amino acids. Germline V lookup: CDR1 LGHNA, CDR2 YNFKEQ. The V gene lost 0 bases and the J gene lost 1 base, with 9 bases spanning the gap. The study excluded patients with uncontrolled infection, other autoimmune disease, pregnancy or lactation. Diagnoses were established using clinical symptoms, serum thyroxine and TRAb, thyroid ultrasound and orbital computed tomography.

V is TRBV4-2 and J is TRBJ1-1; D is uncertain. Sequenced material: blood. The receptor was derived from a woman aged 40 to 50 with Graves' ophthalmopathy. As DNA, the CDR3 is TGTGCCAGCAGCCAAGATATAGGGAGGAACACTGAAGCTTTCTTT. This gives the protein CASSQDIGRNTEAFF.